This T cell receptor (beta chain) stems from a study of blood T cell repertoires in COVID-19. At the level of the study: Both acute and convalescent COVID-19 samples were obtained from the United States, Italy and Spain.

This clone was observed a single time. Sequenced by immunoSEQ multiplex PCR; TCRdb stores in-frame clones only, minus some. The data contain about 160,000 clones, 81% of them singletons. Sequenced sample: peripheral blood. This TCR was sampled from a man aged 55 to 69 with active or convalescent COVID-19.

The CDR3 region has the DNA TGTGCCAGTAGCCAGACGGGGCCACGCGGGAAGACCCAGTACTTC. Translation gives CASSQTGPRGKTQYF. The chain links TRBV19 to TRBJ2-5; D possibly corresponds to TRBD2 (6 bases). Germline-derived CDR1 and CDR2 are LNHDA and SQIVND (reference sequence). Trimming stripped 6 bases from V and 6 bases from J, with 20 bases between. CDR3 length: 15 amino acids.